The clone carrying this T cell receptor (beta chain) has a handful of counts. The length of the CDR3 is 14 residues. V lost 0 bases to trimming and J lost 6 bases, with 14 bases between them. Germline V lookup: CDR1 GTSNPN, CDR2 SVGIG (reference sequence). This specimen comes from a study of T-cell reconstitution after alpha-beta-depleted transplantation in children. Unique molecular identifiers were incorporated during preparation of the TCRbeta library. TCRdb passed the PCR reads through MiXCR, listing each CDR3 protein once. The table shows about 460,000 distinct CDR3 sequences, with around 13% occurring only once.

The sample consisted of PBMCs from the stem cell graft donor, taken from the stem cell graft. The TCR was taken from a human donor who donated a stem cell graft to a child with combined immunodeficiency. The chain uses TRBV30 and TRBJ2-5, with D possibly matching TRBD2 (6 bases). CDR3 DNA sequence: TGTGCCTGGAGTGTCGGTTGGGGGGTAAAGACCCAGTACTTC. It yields the protein CAWSVGWGVKTQYF.